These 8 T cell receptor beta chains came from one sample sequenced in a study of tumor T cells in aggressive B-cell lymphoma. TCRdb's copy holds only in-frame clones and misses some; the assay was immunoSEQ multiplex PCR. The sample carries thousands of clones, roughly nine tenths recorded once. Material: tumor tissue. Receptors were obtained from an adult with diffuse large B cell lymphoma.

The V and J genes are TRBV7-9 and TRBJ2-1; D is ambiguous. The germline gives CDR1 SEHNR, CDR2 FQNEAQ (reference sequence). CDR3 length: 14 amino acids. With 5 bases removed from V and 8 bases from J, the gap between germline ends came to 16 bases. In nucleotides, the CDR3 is TGTGCCAGCAGCCCCCGGGTTTCTACTGATGAGCAGTTCTTC. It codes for CASSPRVSTDEQFF.

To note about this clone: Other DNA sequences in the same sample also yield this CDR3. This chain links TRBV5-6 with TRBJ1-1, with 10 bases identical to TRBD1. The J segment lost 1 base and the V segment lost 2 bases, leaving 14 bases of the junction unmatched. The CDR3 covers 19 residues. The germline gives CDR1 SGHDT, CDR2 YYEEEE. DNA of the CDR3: TGTGCCAGCAGCTTTGGTATCGTCCCGGGACAGGGGAAGAACACTGAAGCTTTCTTT. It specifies CASSFGIVPGQGKNTEAFF. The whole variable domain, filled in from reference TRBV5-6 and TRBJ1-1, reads DAGVTQSPTHLIKTRGQQVTLRCSPKSGHDTVSWYQQALGQGPQFIFQYYEEEERQRGNFPDRFSGHQFPNYSSELNVNALLLGDSALYLCASSFGIVPGQGKNTEAFFGQGTRLTVV.

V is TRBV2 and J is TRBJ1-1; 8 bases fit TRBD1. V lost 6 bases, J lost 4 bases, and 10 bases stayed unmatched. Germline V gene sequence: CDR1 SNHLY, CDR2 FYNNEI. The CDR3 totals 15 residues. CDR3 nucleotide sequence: TGTGCCAGCAGGGAGGACAGGGTGGGAAGCACTGAAGCTTTCTTT. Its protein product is CASREDRVGSTEAFF. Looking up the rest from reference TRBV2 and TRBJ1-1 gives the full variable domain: EPEVTQTPSHQVTQMGQEVILRCVPISNHLYFYWYRQILGQKVEFLVSFYNNEISEKSEIFDDQFSVERPDGSNFTLKIRSTKLEDSAMYFCASREDRVGSTEAFFGQGTRLTVV.

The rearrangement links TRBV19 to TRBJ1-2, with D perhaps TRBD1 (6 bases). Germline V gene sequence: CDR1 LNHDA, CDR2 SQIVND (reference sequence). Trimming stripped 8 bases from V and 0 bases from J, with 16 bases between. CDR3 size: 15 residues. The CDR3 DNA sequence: TGTGCCAGTCATGGGGGCAGCCTTTCTAACTATGGCTACACCTTC. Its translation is CASHGGSLSNYGYTF.

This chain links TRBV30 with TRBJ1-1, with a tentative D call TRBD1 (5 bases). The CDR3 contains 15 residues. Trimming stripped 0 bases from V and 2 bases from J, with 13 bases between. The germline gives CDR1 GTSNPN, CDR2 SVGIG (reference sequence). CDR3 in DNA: TGTGCCTGGAGTGTTTGGGGTACAGGAAACACTGAAGCTTTCTTT. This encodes CAWSVWGTGNTEAFF.

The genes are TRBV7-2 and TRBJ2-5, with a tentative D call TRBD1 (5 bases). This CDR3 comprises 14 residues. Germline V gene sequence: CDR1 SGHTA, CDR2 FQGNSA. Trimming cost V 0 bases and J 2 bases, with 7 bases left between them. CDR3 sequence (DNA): TGTGCCAGCAGCTTAGCCGGACAACAAGAGACCCAGTACTTC. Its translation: CASSLAGQQETQYF.

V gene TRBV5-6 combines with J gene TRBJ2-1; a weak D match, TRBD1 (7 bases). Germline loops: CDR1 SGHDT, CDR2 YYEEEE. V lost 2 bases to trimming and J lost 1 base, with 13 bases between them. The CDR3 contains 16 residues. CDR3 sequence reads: CASSFGGGESYNEQFF. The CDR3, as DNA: TGTGCCAGCAGCTTTGGAGGGGGCGAATCCTACAATGAGCAGTTCTTC. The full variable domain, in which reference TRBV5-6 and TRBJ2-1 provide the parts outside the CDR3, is DAGVTQSPTHLIKTRGQQVTLRCSPKSGHDTVSWYQQALGQGPQFIFQYYEEEERQRGNFPDRFSGHQFPNYSSELNVNALLLGDSALYLCASSFGGGESYNEQFFGPGTRLTVL.

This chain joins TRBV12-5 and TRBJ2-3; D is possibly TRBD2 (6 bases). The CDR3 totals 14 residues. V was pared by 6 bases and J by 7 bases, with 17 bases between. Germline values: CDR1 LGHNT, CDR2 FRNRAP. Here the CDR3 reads CASGRGDVGNTQYF. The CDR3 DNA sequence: TGTGCTAGTGGCCGCGGGGACGTGGGGAATACGCAGTATTTT.